These 16 T cell receptor beta chains were sequenced from one sample in a study of cytomegalovirus exposure and HLA in healthy donors. The PCR ran on 60 Vbeta and 13 Jbeta primers. Method: immunoSEQ multiplex PCR; TCRdb's copy keeps in-frame clones and lacks some. The sample has over 150,000 clones, about 81% seen once. The sequenced sample was PBMCs. The receptor set was obtained from a young man in good health and CMV-seropositive.

This sequence joins TRBV30 and TRBJ1-5; 7 nucleotides align to TRBD1. After removal of 1 base from V and 2 bases from J, the junction contained 5 bases not matched to a gene. This CDR3 is 15 amino acids long. The germline gives CDR1 GTSNPN, CDR2 SVGIG (reference sequence). The CDR3 loop reads CAWSGTGRGNQPQHF. The CDR3 bases are TGTGCCTGGAGTGGGACAGGCCGGGGCAATCAGCCCCAGCATTTT.

Only a few counts were recorded for this clone. The chain recombines TRBV5-1 with TRBJ2-7; D gene ambiguous. The CDR3 totals 12 residues. V shed 4 bases and J shed 2 bases, with 7 bases lying between them. CDR1 is SGHRS, CDR2 YFSETQ, per germline. In nucleotides, the CDR3 is TGCGCCAGCAGCGCTTCAGCCTACGAGCAGTACTTC. Its translation is CASSASAYEQYF.

This chain connects TRBV7-9 to TRBJ2-1; 7 bases agree with TRBD2. The V gene end was trimmed by 4 bases and the J gene end by 10 bases; junction bases not matched to a gene: 7. The CDR3 consists of 13 residues. CDR1 is SEHNR, CDR2 FQNEAQ, per germline (reference sequence). Here the CDR3 reads CASSSLADGEQFF. The CDR3 DNA follows: TGTGCCAGCAGCTCCCTAGCGGATGGGGAGCAGTTCTTC.

V and J are TRBV28 and TRBJ2-1; TRBD2 matches at 9 bases. V was clipped by 3 bases and J by 8 bases; unmatched bases: 5. Germline CDR1 and CDR2: MDHEN and SYDVKM. CDR3 length: 14 amino acids. The CDR3 DNA sequence: TGTGCCAGCAGTTTGGGCGGGAGGGCCGATGAGCAGTTCTTC. Translating gives CASSLGGRADEQFF.

The genes are TRBV5-1 and TRBJ1-6; D perhaps matches TRBD1 (5 bases). The CDR3 has 13 amino acids. V was cut by 4 bases and J by 8 bases, with 10 bases left in between. Germline CDR1 SGHRS, CDR2 YFSETQ. The CDR3 here is CASSPGGDSPLHF. CDR3 DNA: TGCGCCAGCAGCCCGGGGGGGGATTCACCCCTCCACTTT. The full variable domain, rest sourced from reference TRBV5-1 and TRBJ1-6, is KAGVTQTPRYLIKTRGQQVTLSCSPISGHRSVSWYQQTPGQGLQFLFEYFSETQRNKGNFPGRFSGRQFSNSRSEMNVSTLELGDSALYLCASSPGGDSPLHFGNGTRLTVT.

The V gene is TRBV19, the J gene TRBJ1-2; the D gene is possibly TRBD1 (5 bases). The V end was cut by 2 bases, the J end by 3 bases, with 22 bases between. The germline gives CDR1 LNHDA, CDR2 SQIVND (reference sequence). The CDR3 has 18 residues. The CDR3 here is CASSIPPTIWAGYYGYTF. The CDR3 nucleotides read TGTGCCAGTAGTATACCGCCGACGATATGGGCAGGGTACTATGGCTACACCTTC.

This clone was recorded a few times. Additional DNA sequences in this sample encode the identical CDR3. This sequence joins TRBV5-1 and TRBJ1-1; 7 nucleotides align to TRBD1. This CDR3 spans 14 amino acids. Germline lookup yields CDR1 SGHRS and CDR2 YFSETQ. The J segment lost 4 bases and the V segment lost 0 bases, leaving 3 bases of the junction unmatched. The DNA for the CDR3 is TGCGCCAGCAGCTTGGCAGGGGGTAGCACTGAAGCTTTCTTT. Protein sequence: CASSLAGGSTEAFF. Drawing the rest from reference TRBV5-1 and TRBJ1-1, the complete variable domain is KAGVTQTPRYLIKTRGQQVTLSCSPISGHRSVSWYQQTPGQGLQFLFEYFSETQRNKGNFPGRFSGRQFSNSRSEMNVSTLELGDSALYLCASSLAGGSTEAFFGQGTRLTVV.

The rearrangement uses TRBV7-3 and TRBJ2-5, with 9 bases identical to TRBD1. The better agreement between TRBJ2-7 and the DNA end casts doubt on the J call. This CDR3 spans 14 amino acids. The germline CDR1 and CDR2 sequences are SGHTA and FQGTGA. CDR3 residues: CASSAGTGSYEQYF. DNA of the CDR3: TGTGCCAGCAGCGCAGGGACAGGGTCCTACGAGCAGTACTTC.

The chain's CDR3 is CASSLGLSETQYF. DNA of the CDR3: TGTGCCAGCAGCTTAGGGCTTTCAGAGACCCAGTACTTC. V usage is TRBV7-8 and J usage is TRBJ2-5, with D uncertain. Germline CDR1 SGHVS, CDR2 FQNEAQ. Trimming took 1 base from V and 4 from J, leaving 7 bases between them. The CDR3 totals 13 residues.

This clone was counted between two and nine times. The rearrangement links TRBV7-3 to TRBJ2-3; TRBD1 agrees at 8 bases. With V trimmed by 5 bases and J by 5 bases, 6 bases remained unmatched. CDR1 is SGHTA, CDR2 FQGTGA, per germline. The CDR3 loop spans 14 amino acids. CDR3 coding DNA: TGTGCCAGCAGCCCCCAACAGGGGGGAGATACGCAGTATTTT. Amino acid sequence: CASSPQQGGDTQYF.

The J gene is TRBJ1-1, the V gene TRBV5-3; 9 nucleotides line up with TRBD1. TRBV5-3 qualifies as an ORF whose function is uncertain. This CDR3 region has 16 residues. V lost 3 bases, J lost 5 bases, and 11 bases stayed unmatched. As DNA, the CDR3 is TGTGCCAGAAGCTCTCCCGGGACAGGGTATGAAACTGAAGCTTTCTTT. Protein sequence: CARSSPGTGYETEAFF.

This clone appeared a few times. The V call is TRBV10-3, the J call TRBJ1-1; no definite D call. The CDR3 is made up of 15 amino acids. Looked up from germline, CDR1 is ENHRY and CDR2 is SYGVKD. V dropped 6 bases and J dropped 1 base, with 15 bases sitting between them. CDR3: CAISNLDGGNTEAFF. The CDR3 region has the DNA TGTGCCATCAGCAACTTGGACGGAGGGAACACTGAAGCTTTCTTT.

This clone was counted only a few times. The chain joins TRBV6-5 to TRBJ2-2, with D uncertain. CDR1 MNHEY and CDR2 SVGAGI come from the germline V gene. V was shortened by 2 bases and J by 4 bases, with 14 bases between the two germline ends. CDR3 length equals 16 residues. CDR3: CASSYKRFTGTGELFF. CDR3 in DNA: TGTGCCAGCAGTTACAAGAGGTTCACGGGCACCGGGGAGCTGTTTTTT.

CDR3 sequence: CASRLDRVGPEAFF. CDR3 nucleotides: TGTGCCAGCAGACTCGACAGGGTTGGTCCGGAAGCTTTCTTT. V usage is TRBV7-2 and J usage is TRBJ1-1; TRBD1 matches at 7 bases. J was trimmed by 8 bases and V by 6 bases; bases with no gene match: 12. Germline CDR1 is SGHTA and CDR2 is FQGNSA. The CDR3 runs 14 residues.

V is TRBV7-9 and J is TRBJ1-1, with D perhaps TRBD1 (5 bases). The CDR3 is 14 amino acids. V lost 5 bases and J lost 0, with 10 bases in between. The germline V gene encodes CDR1 SEHNR and CDR2 FQNEAQ (reference sequence). This CDR3 reads CASSPGGVNTEAFF. Here the CDR3 DNA reads TGTGCCAGCAGCCCTGGGGGGGTGAACACTGAAGCTTTCTTT. Complete variable domain (other parts from reference TRBV7-9 and TRBJ1-1): DTGVSQNPRHKITKRGQNVTFRCDPISEHNRLYWYRQTLGQGPEFLTYFQNEAQLEKSRLLSDRFSAERPKGSFSTLEIQRTEQGDSAMYLCASSPGGVNTEAFFGQGTRLTVV.

This clone was found once. This chain connects TRBV5-6 to TRBJ2-2; a possible D gene is TRBD2 (6 bases). CDR3 size: 14 residues. With 2 bases removed from V and 5 bases from J, the gap between germline ends came to 10 bases. Germline V gene lookup returns CDR1 SGHDT and CDR2 YYEEEE. CDR3 residues: CASSFGTGTGELFF. In DNA, the CDR3 is TGTGCCAGCAGCTTCGGGACTGGGACCGGGGAGCTGTTTTTT.